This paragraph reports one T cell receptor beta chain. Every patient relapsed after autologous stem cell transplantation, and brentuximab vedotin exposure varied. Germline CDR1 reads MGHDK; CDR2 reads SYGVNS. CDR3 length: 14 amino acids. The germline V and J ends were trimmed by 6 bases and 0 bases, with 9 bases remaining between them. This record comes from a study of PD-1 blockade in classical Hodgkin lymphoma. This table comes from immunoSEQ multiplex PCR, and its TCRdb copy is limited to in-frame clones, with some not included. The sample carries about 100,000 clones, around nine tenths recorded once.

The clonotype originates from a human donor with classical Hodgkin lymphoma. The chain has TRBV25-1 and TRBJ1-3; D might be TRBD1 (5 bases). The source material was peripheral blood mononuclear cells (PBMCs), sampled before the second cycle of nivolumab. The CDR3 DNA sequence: TGTGCCAGCAGGGAGACAGCCTCTGGAAACACCATATATTTT. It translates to CASRETASGNTIYF.